The entry below describes one T cell receptor (beta chain). What it binds is unknown. Libraries for TCRalpha and TCRbeta carried sample barcodes and unique molecular identifiers via 5'RACE. In TCRdb, the 5' RACE reads were re-called with MiXCR into one record per CDR3 protein. The sample contains some 320,000 distinct CDR3 sequences, roughly 15% of which appear only once. V was cut by 1 base and J by 2 bases, with 11 bases left in between. The CDR3 is 15 amino acids. Germline assignment: CDR1 MGHRA and CDR2 YSYEKL. This entry belongs to a study of T-cell memory formation after mild COVID-19. Study-wide results and limits: Among CD4+ contracting clones, most were CM and EM, and CD8+ ones EMRA. There were some responding clones in pre-infection memory, which suggested that cross-reactive memory had joined.

The sample taken for sequencing was PBMCs or a T cell subset sorted from them (not recorded which). This chain connects TRBV4-1 to TRBJ1-2; no clear D. The clonotype originates from a man aged 18 to 35 who had mild COVID-19 (a few samples of this study predate the infection). Cell type and time point are not known. The CDR3 spells CASSQVVGSNYGYTF. The CDR3, as DNA: TGCGCCAGCAGCCAAGTCGTGGGTTCCAACTATGGCTACACCTTC.